This entry is about one TCR beta chain. Its antigen is still unknown. The data stem from a study of OX40 agonist ivuxolimab in advanced cancers. Autoimmune disease history or systemic immunosuppression was exclusionary. Whole-study findings and limits: Partial responders dosed at 0.1-3.0 mg/kg displayed clonal expansion ranking among the lowest. Which antigen the expanded peripheral T cells recognized is unknown.

The V and J ends lost 3 bases and 5 bases respectively, with 10 bases between them. The germline gives CDR1 SGHTA, CDR2 FQGTGA. The CDR3 runs to 13 residues. Measured with immunoSEQ multiplex PCR; TCRdb has only the in-frame clones, and not every one. Here the sample spans 100,000 to 150,000 clones, over 85% being singletons. The sequence was obtained from an adult with an advanced solid tumor such as melanoma, head and neck, liver or kidney cancer. The source was CD4+ or CD8+ T cells sorted from blood, collected in a trial of the OX40 agonist ivuxolimab. V gene TRBV7-3 combines with J gene TRBJ2-5, with a weak D call TRBD1 (5 bases). The CDR3 nucleotides read TGTGCCAGCAGCTTGCTCAGGGCTGAGACCCAGTACTTC. Protein product: CASSLLRAETQYF.